The 25 T cell receptor beta chains below come from one sample, sequenced in a study of OX40 agonist ivuxolimab in advanced cancers. Method: immunoSEQ multiplex PCR; TCRdb's copy keeps in-frame clones and lacks some. The data contain about 19,000 clones, about 70% of them seen just once; the ten biggest clones take up about an eighth. The sample was CD4+ or CD8+ T cells sorted from blood, taken in a trial of the OX40 agonist ivuxolimab. The receptors come from an adult with an advanced solid tumor such as melanoma, head and neck, liver or kidney cancer.

V gene TRBV7-3 combines with J gene TRBJ2-5; D is unresolved. Deletions cut 1 base from V and 1 base from J, with 10 bases between. CDR3 size: 15 residues. CDR1 and CDR2 (germline): SGHTA, FQGTGA. CDR3 amino acids: CASSLSIRGQETQYF. CDR3 sequence (DNA): TGTGCCAGCAGCTTAAGTATCAGAGGCCAAGAGACCCAGTACTTC.

This chain joins TRBV27 and TRBJ2-7; D gene unclear. Germline V lookup: CDR1 MNHEY, CDR2 SMNVEV (reference sequence). This CDR3 contains 14 residues. Trimming shortened V by 2 bases and J by 2 bases, and 10 bases separated the two germline ends. For the CDR3, the DNA is TGTGCCAGCAGTTTAGGGCTGGGAACCTACGAGCAGTACTTC. This translates into CASSLGLGTYEQYF.

CDR3 region: CATEAGGDTIYF. The CDR3 DNA reads TGTGCCACCGAGGCCGGTGGGGACACCATATATTTT. This chain connects TRBV6-6 to TRBJ1-3; D is undetermined. CDR1 is MNHNY, CDR2 SVGAGI, per germline (reference sequence). The V end was cut by 10 bases, the J end by 8 bases, with 15 bases between. The CDR3 contains 12 residues.

V and J are TRBV2 and TRBJ2-2; a possible D gene is TRBD2 (5 bases). The germline V and J ends were trimmed by 3 bases and 4 bases, with 12 bases remaining between them. The CDR3 loop spans 15 amino acids. Per germline, CDR1 SNHLY and CDR2 FYNNEI. CDR3 sequence reads: CASSEARVGTGELFF. DNA for the CDR3: TGTGCCAGCAGTGAGGCGCGGGTGGGCACCGGGGAGCTGTTTTTT. Drawing the rest from reference TRBV2 and TRBJ2-2, the complete variable domain is EPEVTQTPSHQVTQMGQEVILRCVPISNHLYFYWYRQILGQKVEFLVSFYNNEISEKSEIFDDQFSVERPDGSNFTLKIRSTKLEDSAMYFCASSEARVGTGELFFGEGSRLTVL.

The V gene is TRBV27, the J gene TRBJ2-3; 7 nucleotides match TRBD2. Trimming removed 1 base from V and 4 bases from J; junction bases left unmatched: 14. Germline-derived CDR1 and CDR2 are MNHEY and SMNVEV (reference sequence). The CDR3 has 18 amino acids. The CDR3 sequence is CASSLWAGDPTFPDTQYF. The CDR3 bases are TGTGCCAGCAGTTTATGGGCGGGGGACCCAACCTTCCCAGATACGCAGTATTTT.

V and J are TRBV28 and TRBJ2-2; D is ambiguous. CDR3 length: 12 amino acids. CDR1 MDHEN and CDR2 SYDVKM come from the germline V gene. Trimming shortened V by 3 bases and J by 7 bases, and 6 bases separated the two germline ends. The CDR3 region has the DNA TGTGCCAGCAGTTTGACGAACGGGGAGCTGTTTTTT. As protein: CASSLTNGELFF.

The rearrangement joins TRBV28 to TRBJ2-7; 7 bases are shared with TRBD1. This CDR3 contains 12 residues. CDR1 is MDHEN, CDR2 SYDVKM, per germline. The J segment lost 10 bases and the V segment lost 3 bases, leaving 6 bases of the junction unmatched. For the CDR3, the DNA is TGTGCCAGCAGTTTTGGACAGGACCCCCAGTACTTC. It yields the protein CASSFGQDPQYF.

The V and J genes are TRBV27 and TRBJ2-1; 15 bases map to TRBD2. Germline values: CDR1 MNHEY, CDR2 SMNVEV (reference sequence). This CDR3 has 16 residues. The V and J ends lost 6 bases and 11 bases, in that order; junction bases with no gene match: 11. The DNA of the CDR3 is TGTGCCAGCAGCCCATCCCGGACTAGCGGGAGGGCCCAGCAGTTCTTC. This sequence encodes CASSPSRTSGRAQQFF.

This rearrangement joins TRBV4-3 to TRBJ2-7, with 10 positions matching TRBD2. CDR1 and CDR2 (germline): LGHNA, YSLEER. CDR3 length: 18 residues. V lost 1 base, J lost 5 bases, and 14 bases stayed unmatched. The CDR3 region is CASSQAFLRAGGPNEQYF. CDR3 bases: TGCGCCAGCAGCCAAGCCTTTCTCCGAGCGGGGGGGCCGAACGAGCAGTACTTC.

The chain has TRBV6-5 and TRBJ2-1; D gene ambiguous. From germline, CDR1 is MNHEY and CDR2 SVGAGI. V was clipped by 1 base and J by 14 bases, with 12 bases between them. The CDR3 covers 12 residues. The CDR3 protein is CASSYFGEVEFF. CDR3 coding DNA: TGTGCCAGCAGTTACTTTGGAGAAGTAGAGTTCTTC.

The V gene is TRBV7-6, the J gene TRBJ2-1; 9 bases fit TRBD2. The CDR3 is made up of 16 amino acids. CDR1 is SGHVS, CDR2 FNYEAQ, per germline. J lost 7 bases, V lost 5 bases, and 12 bases had no gene match. The CDR3 loop is CASSDLAGDYVNEQFF. The CDR3 region has the DNA TGTGCCAGCAGCGACTTAGCGGGGGATTATGTTAATGAGCAGTTCTTC.

The rearrangement links TRBV28 to TRBJ1-3; no clear D gene. Germline CDR1 is MDHEN and CDR2 is SYDVKM. The CDR3 is 16 amino acids. Trimming cost V 2 bases and J 1 base, with 12 bases left between them. The CDR3 bases are TGTGCCAGCAGTTTACCTACAGCCGAATCTGGAAACACCATATATTTT. The encoded protein is CASSLPTAESGNTIYF.

The chain recombines TRBV19 with TRBJ2-1, with 8 positions matching TRBD2. V lost 4 bases, J lost 6 bases, and 5 bases stayed unmatched. The germline CDR1 and CDR2 sequences are LNHDA and SQIVND (reference sequence). This CDR3 has 14 residues. The CDR3 is CASSKAGESNEQFF. The CDR3 DNA reads as TGTGCCAGTAGTAAAGCGGGAGAGAGCAATGAGCAGTTCTTC.

This clone was detected a few times. This sequence joins TRBV6-6 and TRBJ1-4; D may be TRBD1 (5 bases). V lost 0 bases and J 3 bases, leaving 8 bases between the germline ends. This CDR3 has 15 amino acids. Germline assignment: CDR1 MNHNY and CDR2 SVGAGI (reference sequence). The CDR3 protein is CASSYSGEANEKLFF. The CDR3 nucleotides read TGTGCCAGCAGTTACTCGGGGGAGGCTAATGAAAAACTGTTTTTT.

The sample holds a few counts of this clone. The chain carries TRBV9 and TRBJ2-3; 8 nucleotides line up with TRBD1. CDR3 length: 15 amino acids. V gave up 1 base and J gave up 1 base; unmatched junction bases: 2. CDR1 and CDR2 from the germline V gene are SGDLS and YYNGEE. The CDR3 coding sequence is TGTGCCAGCAGCGTAACGACAGGGGGCACAGATACGCAGTATTTT. It codes for CASSVTTGGTDTQYF.

The chain has TRBV4-2 and TRBJ2-7; D is ambiguous. The CDR3 totals 15 residues. Per the germline V gene, CDR1 is LGHNA and CDR2 is YNFKEQ. V was clipped by 3 bases and J by 0 bases, with 12 bases between them. CDR3 nucleotides: TGTGCCAGCAGCCACGGCGGATTTAGCTCCTACGAGCAGTACTTC. Translated: CASSHGGFSSYEQYF.

This sequence joins TRBV5-4 and TRBJ2-3; TRBD2 is a possible D gene (6 bases). There are 12 residues in the CDR3. Per the germline V gene, CDR1 is SGHNT and CDR2 is YYREEE (reference sequence). Trimming pared 10 bases from V and 4 bases from J, leaving 13 bases between. The CDR3 region is CAEVLAPDTQYF. The CDR3 nucleotides are TGTGCCGAAGTACTAGCCCCAGATACGCAGTATTTT.

V usage is TRBV5-6 and J usage is TRBJ2-3; 14 nucleotides agree with TRBD2. Germline V gene data show CDR1 as SGHDT and CDR2 as YYEEEE. Trimming removed 4 bases from V and 6 bases from J; junction bases left unmatched: 10. CDR3 size: 17 residues. CDR3 region: CASSERGLAGVADTQYF. For the CDR3, the DNA is TGTGCCAGCAGCGAGAGGGGACTAGCGGGAGTTGCCGATACGCAGTATTTT.

The gene calls are TRBV6-6 and TRBJ1-5; D might be TRBD1 (6 bases). The CDR3 is made up of 12 amino acids. Germline values: CDR1 MNHNY, CDR2 SVGAGI (reference sequence). V lost 10 bases and J 7 bases, leaving 14 bases between the germline ends. The CDR3 is CAISEGGQPQHF. The CDR3 nucleotides are TGTGCCATCAGCGAGGGGGGCCAGCCCCAGCATTTT.

V gene TRBV5-1 combines with J gene TRBJ2-1; D possibly corresponds to TRBD1 (5 bases). This CDR3 is 15 amino acids long. V shed 1 base and J shed 5 bases, with 13 bases lying between them. Germline loops: CDR1 SGHRS, CDR2 YFSETQ. The CDR3 DNA reads as TGCGCCAGCAGCTTGACAGGAAAAGAAAACAATGAGCAGTTCTTC. Its translation: CASSLTGKENNEQFF.

This clone has only a few counts. The chain couples TRBV4-1 to TRBJ2-7; 7 positions match TRBD1. The V gene's germline CDR1 is MGHRA and CDR2 YSYEKL. J was trimmed by 1 base and V by 3 bases; bases with no gene match: 9. The CDR3 consists of 16 residues. The CDR3 nucleotides read TGCGCCAGCAGCCACGCAACAGGGGCCGGTTCCTACGAGCAGTACTTC. Protein product: CASSHATGAGSYEQYF.

The CDR3 sequence is CASSYDSSYEQYF. CDR3 sequence (DNA): TGTGCCAGCAGTTATGACAGCTCCTACGAGCAGTACTTC. This chain uses TRBV6-5 with TRBJ2-7; maybe TRBD1 (5 bases). The CDR3 is 13 residues long. V lost 3 bases, J lost 0 bases, and 6 bases lay in between. Germline CDR1 is MNHEY and CDR2 is SVGAGI.

The rearrangement joins TRBV29-1 to TRBJ1-2, with D hard to call. This CDR3 spans 11 amino acids. V shed 4 bases and J shed 8 bases, with 11 bases lying between them. Germline lookup yields CDR1 SQVTM and CDR2 ANQGSEA. The CDR3 reads CSVALPDGYTF. CDR3 coding DNA: TGCAGCGTTGCATTGCCAGACGGCTACACCTTC.

The sample holds one count of this clone. The chain is built from TRBV5-6 and TRBJ1-2; 7 nucleotides align to TRBD1. V gave up 4 bases and J gave up 8 bases; unmatched junction bases: 14. The CDR3 is made up of 15 amino acids. CDR1 is SGHDT, CDR2 YYEEEE, per germline. CDR3 amino acids: CASSGGGSTLQGYTF. The CDR3 nucleotides are TGTGCCAGCAGCGGAGGGGGCTCAACCTTGCAGGGCTACACCTTC.

This clone rates as medium-sized. CDR3 in amino acids: CASSLVDNEKLFF. In DNA form, the CDR3 reads TGTGCCAGCAGCTTAGTGGATAATGAAAAACTGTTTTTT. The chain recombines TRBV7-2 with TRBJ1-4; D gene uncertain. Trimming took 1 base from V and 4 from J, leaving 4 bases between them. The CDR3 loop spans 13 amino acids. Germline V lookup: CDR1 SGHTA, CDR2 FQGNSA.